Listed below are T cell receptor beta chains from one sample, sequenced in a study of shared clonotypes between healthy human individuals. Clones were read by immunoSEQ multiplex PCR, and TCRdb kept only the in-frame ones, dropping some. Of approximately 720,000 clones listed, around 90% were seen once; the top ten hold approximately 24%. Sequencing was performed on naive CD8+ T cells sorted from blood. The receptors originated from a young man in good health. Both conserved end residues are part of each CDR3. The D gene is left open where the match is weak. Rows may omit the clone size; those that give it use once, few, many or a size class.

d_call clone_size j_call v_call cdr3_nt cdr3_aa
TRBD1 . TRBJ2-5 TRBV5-4 TGTGCCAGCAGCATTAGACAGGGCTGGGAGACCCAGTACTTC CASSIRQGWETQYF
TRBD2 . TRBJ2-5 TRBV9 TGTGCCAGCAGCGTAGGGACTAGCGGGGATCAAGAGACCCAGTACTTC CASSVGTSGDQETQYF
. . TRBJ1-4 TRBV29-1 TGCAGCGTCGAGGACGGTAATGAAAAACTGTTTTTT CSVEDGNEKLFF
. . TRBJ2-7 TRBV28 TGTGCCAGCAGCCTCGGGTCTCTTGGCGAGCAGTACTTC CASSLGSLGEQYF
TRBD2 . TRBJ2-1 TRBV29-1 TGCAGCGTTGATGGGCTAGCGGGAGTCAATGAGCAGTTCTTC CSVDGLAGVNEQFF
. . TRBJ1-5 TRBV5-5 TGTGCCAGCAGCTTAACGTCGGTAAGCAATCAGCCCCAGCATTTT CASSLTSVSNQPQHF
. . TRBJ2-3 TRBV19 TGTGCCAGTACCTATCGGCCCGCGGACTCACGGGATACGCAGTATTTT CASTYRPADSRDTQYF
. . TRBJ1-5 TRBV2 TGTGCCAGCAGTAATCAGGGTAGCAATCAGCCCCAGCATTTT CASSNQGSNQPQHF
. . TRBJ2-7 TRBV9 TGTGCCAGCAGCCCACGGGAGGGGGCGAAGCTAACCTACGAGCAGTACTTC CASSPREGAKLTYEQYF
TRBD1 . TRBJ2-7 TRBV19 TGTGCCAGTAGTATAGATTCGACAGGGACAGCCTACGAGCAGTACTTC CASSIDSTGTAYEQYF
. . TRBJ2-5 TRBV11-2 TGTGCCAGCAGCTTATCCGCGGGGTATGAGACCCAGTACTTC CASSLSAGYETQYF
. . TRBJ2-7 TRBV25-1 TGTGCCAGGGATAAAACCGGGACAAGGGGGACGTACGAGCAGTACTTC CARDKTGTRGTYEQYF
TRBD2 . TRBJ2-1 TRBV6-6 TGTGCCAGCAGTTACGAGCGGGAGATCTATGGTGAGCAGTTCTTC CASSYEREIYGEQFF
. . TRBJ2-1 TRBV28 TGTGCCAGCCCCGCGGTTTTTTCCTACAATGAGCAGTTCTTC CASPAVFSYNEQFF
TRBD1 . TRBJ1-5 TRBV7-9 TGTGCCAGCAGCGCAGGGGGCGCCGGAAGTCAGCCCCAGCATTTT CASSAGGAGSQPQHF
TRBD1 once TRBJ2-2 TRBV7-9 TGTGCCAGCGGTGGGGGGACAGGGCGACGCACCACCGGGGAGCTGTTTTTT CASGGGTGRRTTGELFF
. . TRBJ2-7 TRBV5-5 TGTGCCAGCAGCTTGGGCACCCGGACGGGCTACGAGCAGTACTTC CASSLGTRTGYEQYF
TRBD2 . TRBJ2-2 TRBV29-1 TGCAGCGTTGAAGTCCTAGCGGGACTTGACGGGGAGCTGTTTTTT CSVEVLAGLDGELFF
TRBD2 . TRBJ2-2 TRBV9 TGTGCCAGCAGCCCTACTAGCGGACGGAACACCGGGGAGCTGTTTTTT CASSPTSGRNTGELFF
. . TRBJ2-1 TRBV7-2 TGTGCCAGCAAGGGGGACTTAGCCCGGGAGCAGTTCTTC CASKGDLAREQFF
. . TRBJ2-2 TRBV6-4 TGTGCCAGCAGTGACGAAGGGGGCACCGGGGAGCTGTTTTTT CASSDEGGTGELFF
. . TRBJ1-1 TRBV7-9 TGTGCCAGCAGCTCTCAGGGGATGAACACTGAAGCTTTCTTT CASSSQGMNTEAFF
TRBD2 . TRBJ2-2 TRBV4-1 TGCGCCAGCAGCCAAGAAGGGGGAGCGGGAGGGGGCCTGGACACCGGGGAGCTGTTTTTT CASSQEGGAGGGLDTGELFF
TRBD2 . TRBJ2-3 TRBV29-1 TGCAGCGTTGCCGGTCTAGCGGGACCCCTGGATACGCAGTATTTT CSVAGLAGPLDTQYF
. . TRBJ1-3 TRBV7-3 TGTGCCAGCAGCTCGGACGGGAGCTCTGGAAACACCATATATTTT CASSSDGSSGNTIYF
. . TRBJ2-5 TRBV5-1 TGCGCCAGCAGAGGGCACCGCCAAGAGACCCAGTACTTC CASRGHRQETQYF
. . TRBJ1-2 TRBV7-3 TGTGCCAGCAGCCCGGGCACGGGGGTTCGCTATGGCTACACCTTC CASSPGTGVRYGYTF
. . TRBJ2-7 TRBV18 TGTGCCAGCTCACCAGAACAGCGAGTACAGTACTTC CASSPEQRVQYF
. . TRBJ2-3 TRBV27 TGTGCCAGCAGTTTATCAACAGATACGCAGTATTTT CASSLSTDTQYF
TRBD2 . TRBJ2-1 TRBV7-9 TGTGCCAGCAGCTGGGGACTAGCGGGAGGGTGGAATGAGCAGTTCTTC CASSWGLAGGWNEQFF
. . TRBJ2-7 TRBV5-5 TGTGCCAGCAGCTTTTTCGTCGGGAGCTCCTACGAGCAGTACTTC CASSFFVGSSYEQYF
. . TRBJ2-2 TRBV9 TGTGCCAGCAGCCCCCTCCTCGGTGGGGTGGGCACCGGGGAGCTGTTTTTT CASSPLLGGVGTGELFF
. . TRBJ2-3 TRBV5-6 TGTGCCAGCAGCTTGTTGCAGGGGAATACGCAGTATTTT CASSLLQGNTQYF
. . TRBJ2-7 TRBV5-1 TGCGCCAGCAGCTGGAGAGAGGATGTGGGGTCCTCCGAGCAGTACTTC CASSWREDVGSSEQYF
TRBD1 . TRBJ1-2 TRBV7-9 TGTGCTAGCAGCCTAGGGGGACAGGGAAATGGCTACACCTTC CASSLGGQGNGYTF
. . TRBJ2-1 TRBV7-9 TGTGCCAGCAGCTGGAGTGGGGAGTACAATGAGCAGTTCTTC CASSWSGEYNEQFF
. . TRBJ2-1 TRBV27 TGTGCCGGGAGATATGGAGAGCAGTTCTTC CAGRYGEQFF
. . TRBJ2-2 TRBV5-1 TGCGCCAGCAGCTTGGTGAGGCAGGTGAACACCGGGGAGCTGTTTTTT CASSLVRQVNTGELFF
TRBD1 . TRBJ1-1 TRBV9 TGTGCCAGCAGCCCCAGACAGGGTACTGAAGCTTTCTTT CASSPRQGTEAFF
. . TRBJ2-2 TRBV15 TGTGCCACCAGCAGAGCCCCTAGCGCGACCGGGGAGCTGTTTTTT CATSRAPSATGELFF
TRBD1 . TRBJ2-7 TRBV28 TGTGCCAGCAGTTTACTCTCGGGACAGGACTCCTACGAGCAGTACTTC CASSLLSGQDSYEQYF
TRBD1 once TRBJ2-5 TRBV29-1 TGCAGCGTTGCTACACAGGGGAGAGAGACCCAGTACTTC CSVATQGRETQYF
. . TRBJ2-5 TRBV19 TGTGCCAGTAGTATGGGACTTCAAGAGACCCAGTACTTC CASSMGLQETQYF
. . TRBJ2-3 TRBV6-4 TGTGCCAGCAGTGAGGAAGGGGGTACAGATACGCAGTATTTT CASSEEGGTDTQYF
TRBD2 . TRBJ2-1 TRBV7-2 TGTGCCAGCAGCTTAGCGGAGACTAGCGGGACCATCTGGGGCTACAATGAGCAGTTCTTC CASSLAETSGTIWGYNEQFF
. . TRBJ1-5 TRBV19 TGTGCCAGTAGTCCCCAGAGATCCCTCAATCAGCCCCAGCATTTT CASSPQRSLNQPQHF
. . TRBJ1-2 TRBV30 TGTGCCTGGATGGGGGAACACTATGGCTACACCTTC CAWMGEHYGYTF
. . TRBJ2-5 TRBV13 TGTGCCAGCAGCCGGTGGAGGGCTCAAGAGACCCAGTACTTC CASSRWRAQETQYF